This entry describes one T cell receptor beta chain. It lacks a known antigen. Base qualities are not provided; no much larger clone lies one nucleotide away. Instrument used: Illumina MiSeq. TCRdb passed the public sequencing reads through fastp at Q25 and MiXCR, retaining productive beta sequences. Rows are combined by CDR3 protein, so each entry shows the most common genes and DNA. Within this sample are 3,000 to 3,500 distinct CDR3 sequences, with over 7.5% of them counted one time only. The ten largest clones represent 6.3% of the sample. This sample is part of a study. The trim is 1 base for V and 4 bases for J, with a gap of 1 base between the germline ends. CDR1 and CDR2 are read off the germline V gene as MNHNS and SASEGT. Including the terminal cysteine and phenylalanine, the CDR3 comprises 11 residues. Of all the DNA, just the CDR3 is kept, 33 bases in frame from base 1.

The sample taken for sequencing was CD4+ T cells from synovial fluid. The chain joins TRBV6-1 to TRBJ2-5, with the D gene not confidently named. The sequence was obtained from a human donor with rheumatoid arthritis. The CDR3 protein: CASSEGETQYF. The bases read TGTGCCAGCAGTGAAGGAGAGACCCAGTACTTC.